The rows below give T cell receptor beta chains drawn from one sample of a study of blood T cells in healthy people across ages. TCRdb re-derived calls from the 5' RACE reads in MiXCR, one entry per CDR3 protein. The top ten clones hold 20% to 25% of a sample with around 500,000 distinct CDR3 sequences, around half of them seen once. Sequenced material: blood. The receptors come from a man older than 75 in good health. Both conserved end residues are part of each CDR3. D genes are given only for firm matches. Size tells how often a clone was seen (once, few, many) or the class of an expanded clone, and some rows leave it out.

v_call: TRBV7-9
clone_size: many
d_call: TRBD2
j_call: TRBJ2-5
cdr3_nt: TGTGCCAGCAGCTCAAACCTAGCGGGGAATTACCAAGAGACCCAGTACTTC
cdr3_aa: CASSSNLAGNYQETQYF

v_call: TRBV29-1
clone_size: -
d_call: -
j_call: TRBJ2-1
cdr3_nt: TGCAGCGTTCAGCCATACAATGAGCAGTTCTTC
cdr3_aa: CSVQPYNEQFF

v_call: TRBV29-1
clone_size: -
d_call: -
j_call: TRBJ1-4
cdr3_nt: TGCAGCGTATCGATGGGACTGATTAATGAAAAACTGTTTTTT
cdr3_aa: CSVSMGLINEKLFF

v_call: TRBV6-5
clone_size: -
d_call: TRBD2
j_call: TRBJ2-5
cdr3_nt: TGTGCCAGCAGTTCCCTCGCGAGCGGGAGGGGGCAAGAGACCCAGTACTTC
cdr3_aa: CASSSLASGRGQETQYF

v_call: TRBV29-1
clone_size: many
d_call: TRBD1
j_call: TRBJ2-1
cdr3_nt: TGCAGCGTCACCGGGACAGATACTTACAATGAGCAGTTCTTC
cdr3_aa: CSVTGTDTYNEQFF

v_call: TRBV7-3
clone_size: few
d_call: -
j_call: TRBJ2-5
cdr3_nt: TGTGCCAGCAGCCAAACGGGGCAGGGGGAGACCCAGTACTTC
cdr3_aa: CASSQTGQGETQYF

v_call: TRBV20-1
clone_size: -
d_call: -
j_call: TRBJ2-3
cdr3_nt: TGCAGTCCCCCCGACCCTCGCACAGATACGCAGTATTTT
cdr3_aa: CSPPDPRTDTQYF

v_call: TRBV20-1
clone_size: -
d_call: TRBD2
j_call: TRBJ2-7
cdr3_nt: TGCAGTGCTGGTGAAGGAATGGGGGGGTGGGGCCCATCCTACGAGCAGTACTTC
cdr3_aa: CSAGEGMGGWGPSYEQYF

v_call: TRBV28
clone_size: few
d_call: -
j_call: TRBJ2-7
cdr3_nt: TGTGCCAGCCAATCGAGGTACGAGCAGTACTTC
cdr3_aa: CASQSRYEQYF

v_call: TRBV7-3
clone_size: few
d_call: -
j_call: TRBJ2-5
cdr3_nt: TGTGCCAGCAGCCGAAGCCGGACGGAGACCCAGTACTTC
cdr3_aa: CASSRSRTETQYF

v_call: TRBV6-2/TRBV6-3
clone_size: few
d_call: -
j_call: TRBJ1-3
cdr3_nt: TGTGCCAGCAGTTTGAACAGCGGAAACACCATATATTTT
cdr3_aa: CASSLNSGNTIYF